These 18 T cell receptor beta chains were all obtained from the same sample, sequenced in a study of a mutant IDH1 vaccine in newly diagnosed glioma. No cognate antigen is known for these TCRs. Time point given: week 11, during vaccination. A 20-mer mutant IDH1 peptide at 300 ug was injected subcutaneously with topical imiquimod. The protocol was immunoSEQ multiplex PCR, while the TCRdb copy is restricted to in-frame clones and leaves out a portion. The sample has fewer than 150,000 clones, approximately 87% seen once. The sample in question was PBMCs, obtained from a glioma patient whose treatment included an IDH1 peptide vaccine. These receptors were collected from a woman aged 45-65 years with glioma.

The V call is TRBV5-1, the J call TRBJ2-5; D not certain. The CDR3 is 11 residues long. Trimming cost V 5 bases and J 1 base, with 3 bases left between them. Germline V CDR1 and CDR2: SGHRS, YFSETQ. This CDR3 reads CASRSQETQYF. CDR3 bases: TGCGCCAGCAGGAGCCAAGAGACCCAGTACTTC.

This clone was observed a few times. The rearrangement uses TRBV7-8 and TRBJ1-3, with D perhaps TRBD1 (6 bases). The CDR3 runs to 17 residues. V was cut by 5 bases and J by 2 bases, with 19 bases left in between. Germline CDR1 is SGHVS and CDR2 is FQNEAQ. The CDR3 DNA reads TGTGCCAGCAGCCTTTACAGGGTCCCCCTCCCTGGAAACACCATATATTTT. Its protein product is CASSLYRVPLPGNTIYF.

This rearrangement joins TRBV7-9 to TRBJ2-7; the match to TRBD1 covers 9 bases. The CDR3 sequence is 15 residues long. J was trimmed by 5 bases and V by 0 bases; bases with no gene match: 5. Germline-derived CDR1 and CDR2 are SEHNR and FQNEAQ (reference sequence). This CDR3 reads CASSLAWTGDDEQYF. In DNA form, the CDR3 reads TGTGCCAGCAGCTTAGCTTGGACAGGGGACGACGAGCAGTACTTC.

This chain uses TRBV19 with TRBJ2-2; 14 bases are shared with TRBD2. With 5 bases clipped from V and 1 base from J, the junction kept 3 bases outside the gene matches. The CDR3 spans 17 residues. The germline CDR1 and CDR2 sequences are LNHDA and SQIVND (reference sequence). CDR3 bases: TGTGCCAGTAGTGTAGGACTAGCGGGAGGGAACACCGGGGAGCTGTTTTTT. Translation: CASSVGLAGGNTGELFF.

The J gene is TRBJ1-1, the V gene TRBV7-9; unclear D gene. This CDR3 is 14 amino acids long. With 4 bases removed from V and 5 bases from J, the gap between germline ends came to 14 bases. Per the germline V gene, CDR1 is SEHNR and CDR2 is FQNEAQ (reference sequence). The DNA of the CDR3 is TGTGCCAGCAGCTCTAGGGTGGTCGGGACTGAAGCTTTCTTT. Amino acid sequence: CASSSRVVGTEAFF.

This clone was observed a handful of times. This chain links TRBV5-5 with TRBJ1-2; 8 bases map to TRBD1. V lost 0 bases, J lost 3 bases, and 7 bases stayed unmatched. This CDR3 spans 16 amino acids. Germline V lookup: CDR1 SGHKS, CDR2 YYEKEE (reference sequence). The CDR3, as DNA: TGTGCCAGCAGCTTGGTCCAGGGGGCGATGCACTATGGCTACACCTTC. This sequence encodes CASSLVQGAMHYGYTF.

This rearrangement joins TRBV4-2 to TRBJ2-3; possible D gene TRBD2, 6 bases. The germline CDR1 and CDR2 sequences are LGHNA and YNFKEQ. The V end was cut by 3 bases, the J end by 4 bases, with 14 bases between. This CDR3 comprises 15 residues. The CDR3 protein is CASSHRLELADTQYF. DNA for the CDR3: TGTGCCAGCAGCCATAGACTAGAGCTCGCAGATACGCAGTATTTT.

This chain connects TRBV19 to TRBJ1-2; D may be TRBD1 (5 bases). This CDR3 is 14 amino acids long. Germline CDR1 and CDR2: LNHDA and SQIVND (reference sequence). Trimming cost V 3 bases and J 4 bases, with 12 bases left between them. As DNA, the CDR3 is TGTGCCAGTAGTATTCGGCAGGGCACCTATGGCTACACCTTC. Translating it yields CASSIRQGTYGYTF.

V is TRBV2 and J is TRBJ1-6; 8 nucleotides align to TRBD1. The length of the CDR3 is 15 residues. V lost 3 bases to trimming and J lost 5 bases; unmatched junction nucleotides: 3. Germline values: CDR1 SNHLY, CDR2 FYNNEI. The CDR3 spells CASSDRTGNNSPLHF. CDR3 nucleotide sequence: TGTGCCAGCAGTGACCGGACAGGGAATAATTCACCCCTCCACTTT.

The rearrangement links TRBV6-6 to TRBJ2-5, with D uncertain. Germline CDR1 is MNHNY and CDR2 is SVGAGI (reference sequence). This CDR3 region has 13 residues. Trimming cost V 0 bases and J 4 bases, with 6 bases left between them. DNA of the CDR3: TGTGCCAGCAGTTACTCGAATCGAGAGACCCAGTACTTC. It translates to CASSYSNRETQYF.

The table lists this clone with a count of one. This chain uses TRBV9 with TRBJ2-3; D perhaps matches TRBD2 (5 bases). The V gene lost 3 bases and the J gene lost 2 bases, with 13 bases spanning the gap. This CDR3 comprises 15 residues. The germline V gene encodes CDR1 SGDLS and CDR2 YYNGEE. DNA for the CDR3: TGTGCCAGCAGCGCCTCCCAGACTAACACAGATACGCAGTATTTT. Its translation is CASSASQTNTDTQYF. The full variable domain, rest sourced from reference TRBV9 and TRBJ2-3, is DSGVTQTPKHLITATGQRVTLRCSPRSGDLSVYWYQQSLDQGLQFLIQYYNGEERAKGNILERFSAQQFPDLHSELNLSSLELGDSALYFCASSASQTNTDTQYFGPGTRLTVL.

The rearrangement uses TRBV5-4 and TRBJ2-2; TRBD1 is a possible D gene (5 bases). Germline CDR1 SGHNT, CDR2 YYREEE (reference sequence). The CDR3 totals 18 residues. Trimming stripped 5 bases from V and 3 bases from J, with 23 bases between. Here the CDR3 reads CASRKQAGGIRDTGELFF. The CDR3 region has the DNA TGTGCCAGCAGGAAACAAGCAGGTGGGATCAGGGACACCGGGGAGCTGTTTTTT. Together with reference TRBV5-4 and TRBJ2-2, the CDR3 gives the full variable domain: ETGVTQSPTHLIKTRGQQVTLRCSSQSGHNTVSWYQQALGQGPQFIFQYYREEENGRGNFPPRFSGLQFPNYSSELNVNALELDDSALYLCASRKQAGGIRDTGELFFGEGSRLTVL.

The V call is TRBV27, the J call TRBJ2-3; perhaps TRBD1 as D (5 bases). Per the germline V gene, CDR1 is MNHEY and CDR2 is SMNVEV (reference sequence). There are 16 residues in the CDR3. Trimming removed 2 bases at V and 2 bases at J, with 14 bases between. The chain's CDR3 is CASSLQSQGPTDTQYF. CDR3 in DNA: TGTGCCAGCAGTTTACAAAGTCAGGGTCCCACAGATACGCAGTATTTT.

J is TRBJ2-7 and V is TRBV5-8, with TRBD1 matching over 8 bases. The CDR3 has 13 residues. J gave up 2 bases and V 4 bases, and 2 bases lay outside the gene matches. CDR1 is SGHTS, CDR2 YDEGEE, per germline. The CDR3 nucleotides are TGTGCCAGCAGCATACAGGGGGCCTACGAGCAGTACTTC. This codes for CASSIQGAYEQYF.

A single count supports this clone. The chain couples TRBV6-5 to TRBJ2-1; D not certain. Germline V gene sequence: CDR1 MNHEY, CDR2 SVGAGI. This CDR3 has 13 amino acids. The V and J ends lost 0 bases and 6 bases respectively, with 6 bases between them. The CDR3 bases are TGTGCCAGCAGTTACTCCGGCGTCAATGAGCAGTTCTTC. It encodes CASSYSGVNEQFF.

The V gene is TRBV7-2, the J gene TRBJ1-1; D is uncertain. V was pared by 5 bases and J by 8 bases, with 18 bases between. This CDR3 comprises 14 residues. Germline values: CDR1 SGHTA, CDR2 FQGNSA. CDR3 in amino acids: CASSPDYRSKEAFF. DNA for the CDR3: TGTGCCAGCAGCCCTGATTACCGGTCAAAGGAAGCTTTCTTT. The full variable domain, its missing parts supplied by reference TRBV7-2 and TRBJ1-1, is GAGVSQSPSNKVTEKGKDVELRCDPISGHTALYWYRQSLGQGLEFLIYFQGNSAPDKSGLPSDRFSAERTGGSVSTLTIQRTQQEDSAVYLCASSPDYRSKEAFFGQGTRLTVV.

CDR3: CASSGDRAAGYEQFF. The CDR3 bases are TGTGCCAGCAGTGGGGACAGGGCCGCGGGTTATGAGCAGTTCTTC. The V and J genes are TRBV6-5 and TRBJ2-1; 9 nucleotides align to TRBD1. The germline V gene has CDR1 MNHEY and CDR2 SVGAGI. V lost 5 bases, J lost 8 bases, and 10 bases stayed unmatched. CDR3 size: 15 residues.

This chain uses TRBV28 with TRBJ2-7; possibly TRBD1 for D (6 bases). This CDR3 spans 14 amino acids. V was trimmed by 5 bases and J by 0 bases, leaving 11 bases between them. Germline values: CDR1 MDHEN, CDR2 SYDVKM. CDR3 sequence: CASSPQGLSYEQYF. CDR3 DNA: TGTGCCAGCAGTCCACAGGGCCTCTCCTACGAGCAGTACTTC.